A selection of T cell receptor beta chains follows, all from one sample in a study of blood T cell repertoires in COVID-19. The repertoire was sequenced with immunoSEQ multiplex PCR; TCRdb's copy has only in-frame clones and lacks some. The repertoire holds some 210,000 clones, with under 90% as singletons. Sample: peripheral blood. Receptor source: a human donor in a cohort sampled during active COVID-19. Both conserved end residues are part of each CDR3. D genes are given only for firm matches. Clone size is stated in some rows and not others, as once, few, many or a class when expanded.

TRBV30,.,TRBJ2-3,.,TGTGGTGTCGGGTCTAGTGGAGATACGCAGTATTTT,CGVGSSGDTQYF
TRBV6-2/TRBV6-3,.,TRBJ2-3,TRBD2,TGTGCCAGCAGACCTTTACTAGCGGGGTTCCCAGATACGCAGTATTTT,CASRPLLAGFPDTQYF
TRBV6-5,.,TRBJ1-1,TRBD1,TGTGCCAGCGAATCTTGGACAGGGGGAACTGAAGCTTTCTTT,CASESWTGGTEAFF
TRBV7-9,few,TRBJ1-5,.,TGTGCCAGCAGCCCCGGGACGGGGGGTGATCAGCCCCAGCATTTT,CASSPGTGGDQPQHF
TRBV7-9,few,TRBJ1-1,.,TGTGCCAGCAGCGCGATCAGGGGCGGGTTTCACACTGAAGCTTTCTTT,CASSAIRGGFHTEAFF
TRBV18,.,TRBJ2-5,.,TGTGCCAGCTCACGAGAGCCCCTAGGGGCCCCACAAGAGACCCAGTACTTC,CASSREPLGAPQETQYF
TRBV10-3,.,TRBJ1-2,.,TGTGCCATCAGTGAGGAGGACACAAACTATGGCTACACCTTC,CAISEEDTNYGYTF
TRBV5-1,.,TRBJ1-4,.,TGCGCCAGCAGCTTGGAGTGGGCTTCAGCCGGCGAAAAACTGTTTTTT,CASSLEWASAGEKLFF
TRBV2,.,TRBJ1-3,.,TGTGCCAGCAGTTTCTACTGGTCCTCTGGAAACACCATATATTTT,CASSFYWSSGNTIYF
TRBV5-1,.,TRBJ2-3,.,TGCGCCAGCAGCTCCTTGGCGGCAGATACGCAGTATTTT,CASSSLAADTQYF
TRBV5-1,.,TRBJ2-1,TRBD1,TGCGCCAGCAGCCCGATGACAGGGCATGGAATTCCTGAGCAGTTCTTC,CASSPMTGHGIPEQFF
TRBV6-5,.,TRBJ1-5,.,TGTGCCAGCAGGAACAGGGCGGGGGCCAATCAGCCCCAGCATTTT,CASRNRAGANQPQHF
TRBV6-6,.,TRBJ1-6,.,TGTGCCAGCAGTTACTCGCCCAGGACAAATTCACCCCTCCACTTT,CASSYSPRTNSPLHF
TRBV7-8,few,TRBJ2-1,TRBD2,TGTGCCAGCAGCTCGTTCGGACTAGCGGGAACTGAGCAGTTCTTC,CASSSFGLAGTEQFF
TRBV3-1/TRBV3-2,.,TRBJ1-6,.,TGTGCCAGCAGCCAAGAACGGTGGGGCAGTCAAGGTTCACCCCTCCACTTT,CASSQERWGSQGSPLHF
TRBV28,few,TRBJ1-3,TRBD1,TGTGCCAGCAGTTTTACAGGGGTCTACGGAAACACCATATATTTT,CASSFTGVYGNTIYF
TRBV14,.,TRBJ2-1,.,TGTGCCAGCAGCCAAGGGGAGGCCAATGAGCAGTTCTTC,CASSQGEANEQFF
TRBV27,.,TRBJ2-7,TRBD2,TGTGCCAGCAGTCCCGAGGGGACTAGCGGTTACGAGCAGTACTTC,CASSPEGTSGYEQYF
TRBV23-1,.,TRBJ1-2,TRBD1,TGCGCCAGCGCTGGGACAGGGAGACAGAACTATGGCTACACCTTC,CASAGTGRQNYGYTF
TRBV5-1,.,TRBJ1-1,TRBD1,TGCGCCAGCAAACAGGGGGTTGAGACTGAAGCTTTCTTT,CASKQGVETEAFF
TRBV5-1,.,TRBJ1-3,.,TGCGCCAGCAGCTCCGGGACTTCCTCTGGAAACACCATATATTTT,CASSSGTSSGNTIYF
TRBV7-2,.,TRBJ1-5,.,TGTGCCAGCAGCTCACTCAGGGATCAGCCCCAGCATTTT,CASSSLRDQPQHF
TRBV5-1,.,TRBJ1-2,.,TGCGCCAGCAGCTTGGGAGGCCAGGGTTGGAGAACTGCTCACAATCTCTATGGCTACACCTTC,CASSLGGQGWRTAHNLYGYTF
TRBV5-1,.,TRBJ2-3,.,TGCGCCAGCAGCTTGGTAGGGAGTAGTTCAGATACGCAGTATTTT,CASSLVGSSSDTQYF
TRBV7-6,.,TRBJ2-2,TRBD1,TGTGCCAGCAGTCCTACAGGGGACACCGGGGAGCTGTTTTTT,CASSPTGDTGELFF
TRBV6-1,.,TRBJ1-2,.,TGTGCCAGCTGGAACAGTAACTATGGCTACACCTTC,CASWNSNYGYTF
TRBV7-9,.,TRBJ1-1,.,TGTGCCAGCAGCTTAAGGACGGGAAACACTGAAGCTTTCTTT,CASSLRTGNTEAFF
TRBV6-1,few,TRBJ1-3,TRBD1,TGTGCCAGCAGTGAAGTCGGAGGACAGGCTGGAAACACCATATATTTT,CASSEVGGQAGNTIYF
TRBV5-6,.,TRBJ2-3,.,TGTGCCAGCAGCTTACCGGTCCCAGATACGCAGTATTTT,CASSLPVPDTQYF
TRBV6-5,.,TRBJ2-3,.,TGTGCCAGCATTCTCTCCCGAGCAAGCACAGATACGCAGTATTTT,CASILSRASTDTQYF
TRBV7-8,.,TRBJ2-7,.,TGTGCCAGCAGCTTGGTGTCTGGAGACGAGCAGTACTTC,CASSLVSGDEQYF